This T cell receptor beta chain was recovered during a study of T cells expressing NK-cell markers. Background on the study: Eight donors were sequenced, of whom seven were HCMV-seropositive, while the remaining one was HCMV-seronegative. Study results and caveats: Of the CD8+ T cell pool in six donors, about 1.0-8% was accounted for by dominant NKG2C+ clonotypes. Specificity for HCMV among expanded NKG2C+ T cell clones was not established.

The CDR3 runs 15 residues. From germline, CDR1 is SGHDN and CDR2 FVKESK. As to this clonotype: Antigen specificity is unknown.

The cDNA for TCR beta came from 5'RACE template switching with UMIs. Reprocessing the 5' RACE reads, TCRdb reports a single entry for every CDR3 protein and omits DNA. The listing contains almost 450,000 distinct CDR3 sequences. Sequenced sample: blood T cells: a sorted CD56 or NKG2C T cell subset, CD4+ or CD8+ T cells, or bulk PBMC T cells (not recorded which). The V call is TRBV14, the J call TRBJ2-3; the TCRdb call, TRBD1, lacks DNA for checking. The sequence came from a woman between 18 and 75 years old in good health. CDR3 residues: CASSQGDRVTDTQYF.